This T cell receptor (beta chain) appears in the sequencing data of a study of post-analysis software for immune sequencing data. Broader study findings: For normalized Chao1 diversity, multiple sclerosis patients scored significantly lower than controls did. TRBV5-6, TRBV5-1 and TRBV20-1 belonged to a set of roughly 5 TRBV segments that were more frequent in patients than controls.

A word on this clonotype: Its antigen is unknown.

TCR beta libraries were prepared from cDNA with unique molecular identifiers. Input populations of roughly 0.85 to 11 million T cells gave rise to some 500,000 cDNA molecules. TCRdb redid the calling of the PCR reads with MiXCR, one entry per CDR3 protein. The data contain roughly 580,000 distinct CDR3 sequences, about 40% of them singletons. The J segment lost 7 bases and the V segment lost 4 bases, leaving 9 bases of the junction unmatched. The CDR3 consists of 16 residues. Sequences were obtained from blood. This receptor was taken from a girl aged 10 to 17 with multiple sclerosis. The chain couples TRBV5-3 to TRBJ2-1; 12 positions match TRBD2. TRBV5-3 is placed among ORFs of uncertain function. CDR3 in amino acids: CARSGKRLAGVNEQFF. CDR3 DNA sequence: TGTGCCAGAAGCGGTAAGAGACTAGCGGGGGTGAATGAGCAGTTCTTC.